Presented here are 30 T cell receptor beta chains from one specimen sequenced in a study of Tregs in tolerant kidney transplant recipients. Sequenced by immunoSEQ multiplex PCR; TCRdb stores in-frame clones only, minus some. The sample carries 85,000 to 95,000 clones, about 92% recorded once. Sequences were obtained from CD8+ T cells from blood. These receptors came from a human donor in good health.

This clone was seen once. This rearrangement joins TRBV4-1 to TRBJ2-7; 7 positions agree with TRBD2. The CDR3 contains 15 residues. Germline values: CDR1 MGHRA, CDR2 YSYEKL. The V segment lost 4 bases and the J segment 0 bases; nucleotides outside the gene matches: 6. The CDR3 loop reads CASSPLAGASYEQYF. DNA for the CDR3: TGCGCCAGCAGCCCTTTAGCGGGCGCCTCCTACGAGCAGTACTTC.

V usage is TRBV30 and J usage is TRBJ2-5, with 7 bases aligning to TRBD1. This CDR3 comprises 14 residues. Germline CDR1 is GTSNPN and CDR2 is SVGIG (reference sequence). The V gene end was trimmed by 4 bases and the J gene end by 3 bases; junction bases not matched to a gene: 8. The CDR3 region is CAWNLPGGKETQYF. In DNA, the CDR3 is TGTGCCTGGAATCTGCCAGGGGGAAAAGAGACCCAGTACTTC.

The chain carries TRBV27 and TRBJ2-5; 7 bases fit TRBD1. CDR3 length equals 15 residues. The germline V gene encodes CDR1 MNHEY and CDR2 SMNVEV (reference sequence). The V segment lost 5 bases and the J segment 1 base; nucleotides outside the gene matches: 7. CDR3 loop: CASSPRDRVQETQYF. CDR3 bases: TGTGCCAGCAGTCCCCGGGACAGAGTCCAAGAGACCCAGTACTTC.

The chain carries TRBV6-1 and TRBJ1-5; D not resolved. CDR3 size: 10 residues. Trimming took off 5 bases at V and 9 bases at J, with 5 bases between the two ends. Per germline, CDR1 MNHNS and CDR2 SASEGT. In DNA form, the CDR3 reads TGTGCCAGCAGTATATGGCCCCAGCATTTT. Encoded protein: CASSIWPQHF.

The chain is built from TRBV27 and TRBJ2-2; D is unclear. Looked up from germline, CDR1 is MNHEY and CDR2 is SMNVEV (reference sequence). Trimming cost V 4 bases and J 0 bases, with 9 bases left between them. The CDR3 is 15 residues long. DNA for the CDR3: TGTGCCAGCAGTTCGAGATTGGCGAACACCGGGGAGCTGTTTTTT. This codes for CASSSRLANTGELFF.

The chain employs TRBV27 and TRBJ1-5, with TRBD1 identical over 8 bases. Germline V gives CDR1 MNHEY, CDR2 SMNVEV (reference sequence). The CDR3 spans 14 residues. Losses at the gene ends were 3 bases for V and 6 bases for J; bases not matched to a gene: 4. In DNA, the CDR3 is TGTGCCAGCAGTTTTACAGGGGGTCGTCAGCCCCAGCATTTT. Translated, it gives CASSFTGGRQPQHF.

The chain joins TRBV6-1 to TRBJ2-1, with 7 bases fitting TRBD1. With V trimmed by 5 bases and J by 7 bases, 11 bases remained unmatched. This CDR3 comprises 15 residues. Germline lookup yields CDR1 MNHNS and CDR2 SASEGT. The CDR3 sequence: CASSPTGWSGNEQFF. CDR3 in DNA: TGTGCCAGCAGTCCGACAGGGTGGAGTGGAAATGAGCAGTTCTTC.

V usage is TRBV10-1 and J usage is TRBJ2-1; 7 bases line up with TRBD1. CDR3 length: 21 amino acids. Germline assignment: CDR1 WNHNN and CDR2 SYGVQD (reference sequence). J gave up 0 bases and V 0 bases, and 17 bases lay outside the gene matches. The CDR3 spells CASSESEEGAISDPSYNEQFF. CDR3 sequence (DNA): TGCGCCAGCAGTGAGTCGGAAGAGGGGGCGATTAGCGACCCCTCCTACAATGAGCAGTTCTTC.

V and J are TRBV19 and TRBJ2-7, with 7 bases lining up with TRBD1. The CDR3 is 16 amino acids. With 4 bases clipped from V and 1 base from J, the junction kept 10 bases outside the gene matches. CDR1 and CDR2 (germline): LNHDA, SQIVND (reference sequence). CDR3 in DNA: TGTGCCAGTAGTAACCCGACGACAGGGAATTCCTACGAGCAGTACTTC. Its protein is CASSNPTTGNSYEQYF.

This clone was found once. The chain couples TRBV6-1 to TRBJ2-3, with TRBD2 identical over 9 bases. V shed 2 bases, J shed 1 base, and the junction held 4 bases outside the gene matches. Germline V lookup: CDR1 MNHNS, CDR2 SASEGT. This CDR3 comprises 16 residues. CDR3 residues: CASSEWKREGTDTQYF. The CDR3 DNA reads TGTGCCAGCAGTGAATGGAAGCGGGAGGGCACAGATACGCAGTATTTT.

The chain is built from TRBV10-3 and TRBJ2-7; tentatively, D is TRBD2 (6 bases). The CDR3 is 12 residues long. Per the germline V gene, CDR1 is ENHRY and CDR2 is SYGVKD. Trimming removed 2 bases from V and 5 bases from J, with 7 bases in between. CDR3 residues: CAISEGLNEQYF. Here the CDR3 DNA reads TGTGCCATCAGTGAGGGACTAAACGAGCAGTACTTC.

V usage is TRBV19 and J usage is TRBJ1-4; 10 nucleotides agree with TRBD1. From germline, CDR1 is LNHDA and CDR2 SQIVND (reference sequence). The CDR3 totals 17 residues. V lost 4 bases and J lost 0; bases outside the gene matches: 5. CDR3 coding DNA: TGTGCCAGTAGTAGTTGGACAGGGGGTGCAACTAATGAAAAACTGTTTTTT. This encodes CASSSWTGGATNEKLFF.

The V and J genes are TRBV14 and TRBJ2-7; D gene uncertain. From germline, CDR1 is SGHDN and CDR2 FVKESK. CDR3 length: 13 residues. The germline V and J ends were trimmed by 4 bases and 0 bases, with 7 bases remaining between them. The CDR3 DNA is TGTGCCAGCAGCCCAGACTCCTCCTACGAGCAGTACTTC. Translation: CASSPDSSYEQYF.

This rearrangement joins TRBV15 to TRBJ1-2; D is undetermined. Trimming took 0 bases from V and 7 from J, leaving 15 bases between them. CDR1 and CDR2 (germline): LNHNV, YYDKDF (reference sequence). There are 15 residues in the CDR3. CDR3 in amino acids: CATSRDRVVEGGYTF. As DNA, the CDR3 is TGTGCCACCAGCAGAGATAGGGTCGTTGAGGGTGGCTACACCTTC.

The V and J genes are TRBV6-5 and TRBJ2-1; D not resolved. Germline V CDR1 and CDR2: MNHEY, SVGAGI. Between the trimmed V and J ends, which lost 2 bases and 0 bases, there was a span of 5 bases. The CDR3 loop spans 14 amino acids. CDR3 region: CASSYGGSYNEQFF. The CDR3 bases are TGTGCCAGCAGTTACGGTGGCTCCTACAATGAGCAGTTCTTC.

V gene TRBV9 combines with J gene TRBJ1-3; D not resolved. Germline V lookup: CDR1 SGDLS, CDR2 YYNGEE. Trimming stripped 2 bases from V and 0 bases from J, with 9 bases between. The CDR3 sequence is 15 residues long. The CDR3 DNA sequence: TGTGCCAGCAGCGTGAGCTGGAGCTCTGGAAACACCATATATTTT. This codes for CASSVSWSSGNTIYF.

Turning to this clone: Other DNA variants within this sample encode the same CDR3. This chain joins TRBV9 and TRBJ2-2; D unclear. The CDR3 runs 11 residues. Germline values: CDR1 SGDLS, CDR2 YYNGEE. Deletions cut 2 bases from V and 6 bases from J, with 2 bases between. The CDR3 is CASSVSGELFF. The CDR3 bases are TGTGCCAGCAGCGTGTCCGGGGAGCTGTTTTTT.

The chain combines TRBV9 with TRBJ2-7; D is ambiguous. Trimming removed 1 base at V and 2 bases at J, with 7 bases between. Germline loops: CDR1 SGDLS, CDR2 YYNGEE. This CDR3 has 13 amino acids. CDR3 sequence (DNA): TGTGCCAGCAGCGTAAGGTCCACCTACGAGCAGTACTTC. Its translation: CASSVRSTYEQYF.

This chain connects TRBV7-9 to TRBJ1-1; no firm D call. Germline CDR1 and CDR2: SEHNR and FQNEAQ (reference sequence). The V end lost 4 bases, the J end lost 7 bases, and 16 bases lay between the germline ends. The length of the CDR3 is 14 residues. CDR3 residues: CASSSSSGGSEAFF. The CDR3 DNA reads TGTGCCAGCAGCTCCTCATCTGGCGGCAGTGAAGCTTTCTTT.

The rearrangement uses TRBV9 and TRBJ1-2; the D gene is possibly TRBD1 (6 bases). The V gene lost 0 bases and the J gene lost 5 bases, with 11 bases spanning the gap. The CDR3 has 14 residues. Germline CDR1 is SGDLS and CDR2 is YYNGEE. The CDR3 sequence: CASSVGGAWYGYTF. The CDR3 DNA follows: TGTGCCAGCAGCGTAGGGGGGGCGTGGTATGGCTACACCTTC. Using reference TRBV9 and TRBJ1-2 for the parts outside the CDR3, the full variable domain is DSGVTQTPKHLITATGQRVTLRCSPRSGDLSVYWYQQSLDQGLQFLIQYYNGEERAKGNILERFSAQQFPDLHSELNLSSLELGDSALYFCASSVGGAWYGYTFGSGTRLTVV.

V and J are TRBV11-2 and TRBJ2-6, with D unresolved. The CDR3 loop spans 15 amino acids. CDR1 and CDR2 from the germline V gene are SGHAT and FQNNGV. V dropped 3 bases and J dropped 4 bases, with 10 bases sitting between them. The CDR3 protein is CASSLASAGANVLTF. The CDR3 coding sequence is TGTGCCAGCAGCTTGGCCTCTGCGGGGGCCAACGTCCTGACTTTC.

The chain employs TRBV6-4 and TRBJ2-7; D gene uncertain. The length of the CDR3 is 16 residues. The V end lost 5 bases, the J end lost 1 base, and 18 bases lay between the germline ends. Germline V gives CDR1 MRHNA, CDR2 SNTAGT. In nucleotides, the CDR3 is TGTGCCAGCAGTTACCCGACCGAGGTCGAGTCCTACGAGCAGTACTTC. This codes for CASSYPTEVESYEQYF.

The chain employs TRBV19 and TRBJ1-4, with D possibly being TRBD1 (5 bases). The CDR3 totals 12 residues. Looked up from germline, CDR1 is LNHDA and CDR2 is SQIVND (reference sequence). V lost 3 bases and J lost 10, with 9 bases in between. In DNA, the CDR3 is TGTGCCAGTAGTATCGGGACCCTAAAACTGTTTTTT. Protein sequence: CASSIGTLKLFF.

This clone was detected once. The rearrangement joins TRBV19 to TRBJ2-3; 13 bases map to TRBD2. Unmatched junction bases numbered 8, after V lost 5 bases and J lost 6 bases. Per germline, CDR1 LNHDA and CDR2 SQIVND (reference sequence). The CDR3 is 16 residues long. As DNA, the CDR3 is TGTGCCAGTAGTGATTCACTAGCGGGAGGGCCGGATACGCAGTATTTT. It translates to CASSDSLAGGPDTQYF.

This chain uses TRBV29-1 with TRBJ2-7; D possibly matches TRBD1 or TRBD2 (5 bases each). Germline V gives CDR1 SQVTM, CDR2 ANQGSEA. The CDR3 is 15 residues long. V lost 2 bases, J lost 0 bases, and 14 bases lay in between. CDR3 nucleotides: TGCAGCGTTGAAAATCCGGGACGGTCCTCCTACGAGCAGTACTTC. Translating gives CSVENPGRSSYEQYF.

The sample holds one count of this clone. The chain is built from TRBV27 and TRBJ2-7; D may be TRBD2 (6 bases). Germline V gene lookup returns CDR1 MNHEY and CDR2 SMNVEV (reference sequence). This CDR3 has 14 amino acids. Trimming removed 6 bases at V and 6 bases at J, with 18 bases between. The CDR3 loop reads CASSPVGGRGEQYF. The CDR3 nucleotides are TGTGCCAGCAGCCCCGTGGGGGGACGAGGCGAGCAGTACTTC.

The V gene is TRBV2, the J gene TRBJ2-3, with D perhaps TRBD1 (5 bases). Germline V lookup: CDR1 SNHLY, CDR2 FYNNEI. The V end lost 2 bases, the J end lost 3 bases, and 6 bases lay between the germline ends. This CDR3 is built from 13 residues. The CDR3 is CASSEPGTDTQYF. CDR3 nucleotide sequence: TGTGCCAGCAGTGAACCAGGGACAGATACGCAGTATTTT.

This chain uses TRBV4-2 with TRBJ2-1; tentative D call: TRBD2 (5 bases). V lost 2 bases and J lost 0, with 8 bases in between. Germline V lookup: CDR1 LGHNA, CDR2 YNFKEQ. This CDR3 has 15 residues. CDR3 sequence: CASSQPGNSYNEQFF. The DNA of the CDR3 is TGTGCCAGCAGCCAACCCGGGAACTCCTACAATGAGCAGTTCTTC.

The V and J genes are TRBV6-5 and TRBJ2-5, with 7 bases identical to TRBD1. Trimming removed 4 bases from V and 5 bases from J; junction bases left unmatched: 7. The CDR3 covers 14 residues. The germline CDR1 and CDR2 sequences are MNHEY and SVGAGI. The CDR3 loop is CASSSGTEGETQYF. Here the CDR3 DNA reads TGTGCCAGCAGTTCCGGGACAGAAGGGGAGACCCAGTACTTC.

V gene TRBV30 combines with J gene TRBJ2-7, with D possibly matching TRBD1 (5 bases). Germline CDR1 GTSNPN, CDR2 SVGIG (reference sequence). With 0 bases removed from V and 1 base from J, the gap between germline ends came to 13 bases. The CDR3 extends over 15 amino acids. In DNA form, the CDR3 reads TGTGCCTGGAGTGTAGGGCAGGGATGGTCCTACGAGCAGTACTTC. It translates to CAWSVGQGWSYEQYF.